A selection of T cell receptor beta chains follows, all from one sample in a study of blood T cells in healthy people across ages. TCRdb redid the calling of the 5' RACE reads with MiXCR, one entry per CDR3 protein. Among around 990,000 distinct CDR3 sequences, approximately 26% were seen once, and the ten largest hold approximately 0.71%. The data were also submitted as part of a second study, on T cells of mothers and their children.

Sequences were obtained from blood. The receptors derive from a girl aged 2 to 9 in good health. The CDR3 runs from the conserved cysteine through the conserved F or W. Fields, in order: J gene, V gene, CDR3 protein.

j_gene: TRBJ2-7; v_gene: TRBV2; CDR3aa: CASSGDTPGSYEQYF
j_gene: TRBJ2-1; v_gene: TRBV19; CDR3aa: CASSIGESAYNEQFF
j_gene: TRBJ2-1; v_gene: TRBV7-9; CDR3aa: CASSLAGGTSDNEQFF
j_gene: TRBJ2-1; v_gene: TRBV11-2; CDR3aa: CASSQYDRGHEQFF
j_gene: TRBJ2-1; v_gene: TRBV11-1; CDR3aa: CASSSSGGLLYNEQFF
j_gene: TRBJ1-4; v_gene: TRBV21-1; CDR3aa: CASSKEAKGVNEKLFF
j_gene: TRBJ2-3; v_gene: TRBV12-3/TRBV12-4; CDR3aa: CASSSQSTDTHF
j_gene: TRBJ1-1; v_gene: TRBV6-6; CDR3aa: CASYSTWGEAFF
j_gene: TRBJ2-1; v_gene: TRBV3-1; CDR3aa: CASSQNLHSGGDNEQFF
j_gene: TRBJ2-3; v_gene: TRBV11-2; CDR3aa: CASSKSGHSTDTQYF
j_gene: TRBJ2-1; v_gene: TRBV27; CDR3aa: CASSRNRAGEQFF
j_gene: TRBJ2-5; v_gene: TRBV29-1; CDR3aa: CSVGPEAETQYF
j_gene: TRBJ2-3; v_gene: TRBV25-1; CDR3aa: CASSEFFDPSAQYF
j_gene: TRBJ1-4; v_gene: TRBV6-5; CDR3aa: CASSSDRGMLEVFEKLFF
j_gene: TRBJ2-1; v_gene: TRBV20-1; CDR3aa: CSARPSGTARNEQFF
j_gene: TRBJ2-3; v_gene: TRBV9; CDR3aa: CASSGAGATDTQYF
j_gene: TRBJ2-7; v_gene: TRBV28; CDR3aa: CASSSGQRGEQYF
j_gene: TRBJ2-3; v_gene: TRBV11-2; CDR3aa: CASSLEELAGGLTDTQYF
j_gene: TRBJ2-1; v_gene: TRBV4-1; CDR3aa: CASSLTYTTDEQFF
j_gene: TRBJ2-3; v_gene: TRBV2; CDR3aa: CASSEALLRRGGTDTQYF
j_gene: TRBJ1-1; v_gene: TRBV5-1; CDR3aa: CASSFGGAGNTEAFF
j_gene: TRBJ2-1; v_gene: TRBV28; CDR3aa: CASSLLSGGANEQFF
j_gene: TRBJ2-5; v_gene: TRBV7-2; CDR3aa: CASSVNGDQETQYF
j_gene: TRBJ2-2; v_gene: TRBV24-1; CDR3aa: CATSDSRSNTTGELFF
j_gene: TRBJ1-5; v_gene: TRBV5-1; CDR3aa: CASSLEQGRDQPQHF
j_gene: TRBJ1-2; v_gene: TRBV2; CDR3aa: CASSSGWGYTF
j_gene: TRBJ1-2; v_gene: TRBV7-9; CDR3aa: CASSFSEGSDGYTF
j_gene: TRBJ2-1; v_gene: TRBV29-1; CDR3aa: CSTSGAYNEQFF
j_gene: TRBJ2-5; v_gene: TRBV13; CDR3aa: CASSARKEGQETQYF
j_gene: TRBJ2-3; v_gene: TRBV5-1; CDR3aa: CASSLISGSTDTQYF
j_gene: TRBJ1-4; v_gene: TRBV4-1; CDR3aa: CASSQGTGAAREKLFF
j_gene: TRBJ2-3; v_gene: TRBV6-1; CDR3aa: CASGGRAVDTQYF
j_gene: TRBJ2-1; v_gene: TRBV20-1; CDR3aa: CSASGRARSYNEQFF
j_gene: TRBJ1-2; v_gene: TRBV29-1; CDR3aa: CSVSDPSGGYGYTF
j_gene: TRBJ2-7; v_gene: TRBV20-1; CDR3aa: CSASLRGLGEQYF
j_gene: TRBJ1-2; v_gene: TRBV29-1; CDR3aa: CSVATGTGGYTF
j_gene: TRBJ1-2; v_gene: TRBV6-6; CDR3aa: CASSKPQGASYGYTF
j_gene: TRBJ1-1; v_gene: TRBV2; CDR3aa: CASRGVWAFF